This TCR beta chain was documented in a study of shared clonotypes between healthy human individuals. Donors were healthy HIV-negative adults without recently reported acute infections or vaccinations. It was into CD45RA+ naive and CD45RA-negative memory subsets that the CD4+ cells were split. Comment on this clone: What it recognizes is unknown.

Each subset's genomic DNA was shared equally among a number of immunoSEQ plates. Generated by immunoSEQ multiplex PCR, the TCRdb table keeps only in-frame clones and is missing some. The sample yields over 950,000 clones, roughly 80% seen once. General study results and limits: Naive subsets usually exceeded memory subsets in estimated richness.

This receptor was identified in a young man in good health. Some clones in this sample may be carry-over from other donors' samples. Sequenced input: memory CD4+ T cells from PBMCs. Subset defined: CD45RA-negative fraction.

The CDR3 DNA sequence: TGTGCCAGCTCACCACCGAATGGACCCCTTTCCGGTCAGCCCCAGCATTTT. As protein: CASSPPNGPLSGQPQHF. This chain connects TRBV18 to TRBJ1-5; D gene ambiguous. Trimming took 0 bases from V and 6 from J, leaving 18 bases between them. CDR3 length: 17 amino acids. Per the germline V gene, CDR1 is KGHSH and CDR2 is LQKENI.